This T cell receptor (beta chain) derives from a study of T cell responses to AZD1222 COVID-19 vaccine. Study-level points and caveats: Unmutated regions of variants are reportedly targeted by nearly half of spike-specific TCRs. After two AZD1222 doses, spike-specific TCR breadth and depth rose versus day 0. Clonal diversity may have been underestimated in mostly white British donors.

Produced via immunoSEQ multiplex PCR; TCRdb's table is partial and in-frame only. The sample consists of around 150,000 clones, roughly 94% of them appearing once. Points on this clone: What it binds is unknown.

Germline V lookup: CDR1 SEHNR, CDR2 FQNEAQ (reference sequence). V lost 0 bases and J 5 bases, leaving 8 bases between the germline ends. This CDR3 comprises 15 residues. The input for sequencing was peripheral blood, taken on day 0 of AZD1222 vaccination. The TCR comes from an adult in good health. The chain links TRBV7-9 to TRBJ1-6; D is unresolved. The CDR3 reads CASSLAQVDNSPLHF. CDR3 in DNA: TGTGCCAGCAGCTTAGCGCAGGTGGATAATTCACCCCTCCACTTT.